Detailed here is one TCR beta chain. Its antigen is undetermined. The sample belongs to a study of stem cell transplantation in POMP-related autoinflammatory disease. Study background: The study hypothesized thymoproteasome defects skew the TRB repertoire via impaired CD8+ selection. Study results and caveats: In patients with PRAID, every analyzed T-cell subset tended to show lower diversity and higher clonality. In PRAID patients, the number of distinct TRB V-J gene pairings was restricted.

With V trimmed by 1 base and J by 8 bases, 5 bases remained unmatched. This CDR3 is built from 13 residues. CDR1 and CDR2 (germline): SQVTM, ANQGSEA. Method: immunoSEQ multiplex PCR; TCRdb's copy keeps in-frame clones and lacks some. The sample includes 8,500 to 14,000 clones, about 87% of them seen just once. J is TRBJ2-1 and V is TRBV29-1; 7 nucleotides line up with TRBD1. Sequenced material: CD8+ T cells from PBMCs, taken before stem cell transplantation. The sequence derives from a human donor with POMP-related autoinflammation and immune dysregulation (PRAID). CDR3 amino acids: CSVEGQGGDEQFF. CDR3 sequence (DNA): TGCAGCGTTGAAGGACAGGGTGGCGATGAGCAGTTCTTC.